This is a list of T cell receptor beta chains from one sample in a study of early T cells in non-severe SARS-CoV-2 infection. Each CDR3 protein is one row after TCRdb ran MiXCR on the 5' RACE reads. The sample consists of about 77,000 distinct CDR3 sequences, roughly 12% of them appearing once. The sample in question was whole blood, obtained at baseline. The receptor set was obtained from an adult who was a healthcare worker with PCR-confirmed SARS-CoV-2 infection or an uninfected control (not recorded which). The donor label of this sample is uncertain. The conserved cysteine and the conserved F or W are not part of the CDR3 here. The order of the fields is V gene, D gene, CDR3 protein. The D gene is left open where the match is weak.

V gene: TRBV6-2/TRBV6-3; D gene: TRBD2; CDR3 protein: ASSYPLGLASYEQY
V gene: TRBV6-2/TRBV6-3; D gene: NA; CDR3 protein: ASSWGSYNSPLH
V gene: TRBV7-2; D gene: NA; CDR3 protein: ASTSLTTGRGGELF
V gene: TRBV6-5; D gene: NA; CDR3 protein: ASSYPAGALYEQY
V gene: TRBV6-1; D gene: NA; CDR3 protein: ASTQGTVRNTEAF
V gene: TRBV5-5; D gene: NA; CDR3 protein: ASSPPSLTDTQY
V gene: TRBV10-3; D gene: TRBD2; CDR3 protein: AISLGTSGGSSTDTQY
V gene: TRBV18; D gene: TRBD2; CDR3 protein: ASSPLAGSYNEQF
V gene: TRBV10-3; D gene: NA; CDR3 protein: AISESSNEQF
V gene: TRBV7-2; D gene: NA; CDR3 protein: ASSHWLAQETQY
V gene: TRBV29-1; D gene: TRBD1; CDR3 protein: SGQGAGYTEAF
V gene: TRBV6-2/TRBV6-3; D gene: NA; CDR3 protein: ASNILQNTEAF
V gene: TRBV2; D gene: TRBD1; CDR3 protein: ASSVQGANEKLF
V gene: TRBV19; D gene: NA; CDR3 protein: ASSAAASSGNTIY
V gene: TRBV7-2; D gene: NA; CDR3 protein: ASSWALAGTDTQY
V gene: TRBV7-2; D gene: TRBD2; CDR3 protein: ASSLLAGTDTQY
V gene: TRBV6-2/TRBV6-3; D gene: TRBD1; CDR3 protein: ASRFGQAKAAEAF
V gene: TRBV7-7; D gene: TRBD1; CDR3 protein: ASSPRGQGAETQY
V gene: TRBV12-3/TRBV12-4; D gene: NA; CDR3 protein: ASSLSGELF
V gene: TRBV6-5; D gene: NA; CDR3 protein: ASRYTGNGGPQETQY
V gene: TRBV20-1; D gene: NA; CDR3 protein: SAPGINEQY
V gene: TRBV11-2; D gene: TRBD2; CDR3 protein: ASSLEAGGSSYEQY
V gene: TRBV5-4; D gene: TRBD2; CDR3 protein: ASSWKGLPQETQY
V gene: TRBV30; D gene: TRBD1; CDR3 protein: AWSVKGARDEQY
V gene: TRBV9; D gene: NA; CDR3 protein: ASSPPTRADEQF
V gene: TRBV24-1; D gene: NA; CDR3 protein: AAGGGSTDTQY
V gene: TRBV10-3; D gene: NA; CDR3 protein: AISVGQTYEQY
V gene: TRBV7-2; D gene: TRBD1; CDR3 protein: ASRLGTGAREQY
V gene: TRBV6-5; D gene: NA; CDR3 protein: ASSYKRGGDEQY
V gene: TRBV6-2/TRBV6-3; D gene: NA; CDR3 protein: ASSYAVTVVDEQF
V gene: TRBV7-6; D gene: TRBD1; CDR3 protein: ASSFGTGFNEKLF
V gene: TRBV18; D gene: TRBD1; CDR3 protein: ASSYGQGPYEQY
V gene: TRBV20-1; D gene: NA; CDR3 protein: SARSGGEGNQPQH
V gene: TRBV14; D gene: NA; CDR3 protein: ASSQAGYGGEQY
V gene: TRBV14; D gene: TRBD1; CDR3 protein: ASSQSYRGITGELF
V gene: TRBV7-3; D gene: NA; CDR3 protein: ASSRDRPNTGELF
V gene: TRBV11-2; D gene: NA; CDR3 protein: ASSQKGWGRTANTGELF
V gene: TRBV5-5; D gene: TRBD2; CDR3 protein: ASSATGLGETQY
V gene: TRBV4-3; D gene: NA; CDR3 protein: ASSQELRGSGTEAF
V gene: TRBV20-1; D gene: NA; CDR3 protein: SARGSYTGELF